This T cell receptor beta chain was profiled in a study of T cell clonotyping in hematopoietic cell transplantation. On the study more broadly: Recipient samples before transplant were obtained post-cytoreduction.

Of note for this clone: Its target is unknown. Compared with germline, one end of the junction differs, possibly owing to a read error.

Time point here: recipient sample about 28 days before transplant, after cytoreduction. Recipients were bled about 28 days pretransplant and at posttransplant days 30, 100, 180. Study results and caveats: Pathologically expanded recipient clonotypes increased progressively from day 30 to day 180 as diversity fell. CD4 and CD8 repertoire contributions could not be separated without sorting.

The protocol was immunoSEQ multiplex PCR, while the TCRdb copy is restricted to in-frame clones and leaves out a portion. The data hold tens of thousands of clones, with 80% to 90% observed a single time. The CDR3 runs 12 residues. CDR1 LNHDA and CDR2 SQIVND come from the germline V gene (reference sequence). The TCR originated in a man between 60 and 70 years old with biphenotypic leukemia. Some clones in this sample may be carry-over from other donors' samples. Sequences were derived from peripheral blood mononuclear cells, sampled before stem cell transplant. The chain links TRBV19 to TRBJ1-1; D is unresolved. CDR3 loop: CASISLHTEAFF. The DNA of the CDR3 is TGTGCCAGTATTTCTTTACACACCGAAGCTTTCTTT.